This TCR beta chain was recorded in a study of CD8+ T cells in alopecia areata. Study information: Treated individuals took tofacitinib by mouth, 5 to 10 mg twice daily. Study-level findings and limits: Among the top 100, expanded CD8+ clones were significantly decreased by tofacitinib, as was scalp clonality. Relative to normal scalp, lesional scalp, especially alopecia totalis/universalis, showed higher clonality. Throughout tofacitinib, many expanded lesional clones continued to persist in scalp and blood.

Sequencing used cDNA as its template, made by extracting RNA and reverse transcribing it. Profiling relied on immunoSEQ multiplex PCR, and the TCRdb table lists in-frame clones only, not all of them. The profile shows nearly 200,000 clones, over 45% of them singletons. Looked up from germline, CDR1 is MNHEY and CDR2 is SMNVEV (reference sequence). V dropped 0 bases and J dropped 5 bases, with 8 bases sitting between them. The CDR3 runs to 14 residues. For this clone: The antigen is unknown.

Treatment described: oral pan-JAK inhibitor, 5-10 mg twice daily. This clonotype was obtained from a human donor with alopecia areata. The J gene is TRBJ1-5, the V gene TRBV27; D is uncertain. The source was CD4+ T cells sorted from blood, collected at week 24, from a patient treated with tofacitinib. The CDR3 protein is CASSLSWDDQPQHF. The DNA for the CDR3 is TGTGCCAGCAGTTTATCGTGGGATGATCAGCCCCAGCATTTT.